Listed here are 21 T cell receptor beta chains from one sample, sequenced in a study of regulatory T cells in long-lasting Graves disease. HTBI primers from iRepertoire and Arm-PCR of CDR3 regions yielded the TCR beta libraries. MiXCR, applied by TCRdb to the multiplex PCR reads, yields one record per CDR3 protein. The table lists fewer than 600,000 distinct CDR3 sequences, about 20% of them singletons. Time point reported: persistent/refractory GD, antithyroid drugs over 5 years with positive TRAb. Researchers made the TCR library from RNA that was extracted from PBMCs. The specimen was peripheral blood mononuclear cells (PBMCs), collected when the disease was refractory, from a patient treated with antithyroid drugs. The receptors derive from a female donor with Graves disease.

This clonotype was detected ten times or more. The CDR3 loop is CATSEQGLVGETQYF. As DNA, the CDR3 is TGTGCCACCAGTGAACAGGGACTAGTAGGTGAGACCCAGTACTTC. The chain links TRBV24-1 to TRBJ2-5; 8 positions agree with TRBD2. Germline lookup yields CDR1 KGHDR and CDR2 SFDVKD. The CDR3 length is 15 residues. Losses at the gene ends were 4 bases for V and 5 bases for J; bases not matched to a gene: 8.

This chain links TRBV7-2 with TRBJ1-3, with 7 bases identical to TRBD1. Germline CDR1 and CDR2: SGHTA and FQGNSA. The CDR3 length is 15 residues. The ends lost 3 bases at V and 4 bases at J; junction bases unmatched: 6. CDR3 in amino acids: CASSFYRGLGNTIYF. Written as DNA, the CDR3 is TGTGCCAGCAGCTTTTACAGGGGTCTCGGAAACACCATATATTTT.

There are many counts of this clonotype. V is TRBV20-1 and J is TRBJ2-5; 9 nucleotides line up with TRBD1. Germline CDR1 is DFQATT and CDR2 is SNEGSKA (reference sequence). CDR3 size: 12 residues. The CDR3 loop is CSVTQGAETQYF. The CDR3 DNA follows: TGCAGCGTTACACAGGGGGCAGAGACCCAGTACTTC.

This chain uses TRBV6-5 with TRBJ2-7, with D possibly matching TRBD1 (6 bases). The ends were cut back, 2 bases at V and 5 bases at J, with 13 bases in the middle. The CDR3 runs 14 residues. The germline CDR1 and CDR2 sequences are MNHEY and SVGAGI. In nucleotides, the CDR3 is TGTGCCAGCAGTTACCCAGGGGTAAGGCACGAGCAGTACTTC. Translated: CASSYPGVRHEQYF.

This clonotype occurred many times. This chain connects TRBV20-1 to TRBJ1-4; D not certain. Germline CDR1 and CDR2: DFQATT and SNEGSKA (reference sequence). V was trimmed by 6 bases and J by 8 bases, leaving 22 bases between them. This CDR3 is 15 amino acids long. Written as DNA, the CDR3 is TGCAGTGCACCTTTGACCTTGGGGTCCGGGGAAAAACTGTTTTTT. Translating gives CSAPLTLGSGEKLFF.

There are a few counts of this clonotype. The gene calls are TRBV5-5 and TRBJ2-5, with 7 positions matching TRBD2. Germline CDR1 SGHKS, CDR2 YYEKEE (reference sequence). This CDR3 region has 15 residues. With 2 bases clipped from V and 5 bases from J, the junction kept 9 bases outside the gene matches. Here the CDR3 DNA reads TGTGCCAGCAGCTTAGGGACGGGGAGGGATGAGACCCAGTACTTC. It yields the protein CASSLGTGRDETQYF.

In its sample, this clonotype was seen many times. The chain links TRBV28 to TRBJ2-5, with 8 bases matching TRBD1. The junction had 2 bases not matched to a gene; V was cut back by 5 bases and J by 0 bases. Germline loops: CDR1 MDHEN, CDR2 SYDVKM. The CDR3 loop spans 14 amino acids. CDR3 sequence reads: CASSHRGYQETQYF. The CDR3 nucleotides are TGTGCCAGCAGTCACAGGGGGTACCAAGAGACCCAGTACTTC.

The CDR3 spells CASSPLEGGSLHF. CDR3 DNA: TGTGCCAGCAGTCCCTTAGAGGGGGGATCCCTCCACTTT. The V gene is TRBV3-1, the J gene TRBJ1-6; perhaps TRBD1 as D (6 bases). With 6 bases removed from V and 14 bases from J, the gap between germline ends came to 17 bases. Per germline, CDR1 LGHDT and CDR2 YNNKEL (reference sequence). This CDR3 has 13 amino acids.

The J gene is TRBJ2-3, the V gene TRBV27; D perhaps matches TRBD1 (6 bases). Trimming removed 6 bases from V and 0 bases from J, with 19 bases in between. Germline lookup yields CDR1 MNHEY and CDR2 SMNVEV (reference sequence). CDR3 length: 17 amino acids. This CDR3 reads CASRFFGTPGSTDTQYF. The CDR3 DNA reads TGTGCCAGCAGATTTTTTGGGACACCTGGAAGCACAGATACGCAGTATTTT.

In its sample, this clonotype was seen a few times. The CDR3 region has the DNA TGTGCCAGTAGTATAAGCGGGACTGGGCCCCAGCATTTT. This translates into CASSISGTGPQHF. The chain employs TRBV19 and TRBJ1-5; TRBD1 is a possible D gene (5 bases). The V end was cut by 2 bases, the J end by 9 bases, with 11 bases between. Looked up from germline, CDR1 is LNHDA and CDR2 is SQIVND (reference sequence). The length of the CDR3 is 13 residues.

There are many counts of this clonotype. The chain is built from TRBV19 and TRBJ1-5; no firm D call. The length of the CDR3 is 15 residues. Per the germline V gene, CDR1 is LNHDA and CDR2 is SQIVND (reference sequence). The V end lost 1 base, the J end lost 6 bases, and 13 bases lay between the germline ends. CDR3 loop: CASSIADVGFQPQHF. The CDR3 coding sequence is TGTGCCAGTAGTATAGCGGATGTTGGATTTCAGCCCCAGCATTTT.

This clonotype has a handful of counts. V gene TRBV28 combines with J gene TRBJ1-2; D unclear. CDR1 is MDHEN and CDR2 is SYDVKM in the germline V gene. V was pared by 5 bases and J by 8 bases, with 18 bases between. This CDR3 comprises 14 residues. The CDR3 DNA sequence: TGTGCCAGCAGTCCCTTTCATGAGGCTAGAGGCTACACCTTC. As protein: CASSPFHEARGYTF.

The V and J genes are TRBV4-3 and TRBJ2-7; D ambiguous. Trimming took 0 bases from V and 5 from J, leaving 8 bases between them. Germline loops: CDR1 LGHNA, CDR2 YSLEER. The length of the CDR3 is 13 residues. The CDR3 DNA is TGCGCCAGCAGCCAAGAAAGAACGGACGAGCAGTACTTC. Its protein product is CASSQERTDEQYF.

CDR3 region: CASTGNSPPGELFF. Written as DNA, the CDR3 is TGTGCCAGCACCGGTAATAGCCCCCCCGGGGAGCTGTTTTTT. This chain connects TRBV6-1 to TRBJ2-2; D is ambiguous. V was shortened by 7 bases and J by 6 bases, with 15 bases between the two germline ends. The CDR3 sequence is 14 residues long. Germline V gives CDR1 MNHNS, CDR2 SASEGT.

This clonotype was seen only a few times. The rearrangement links TRBV7-2 to TRBJ1-3; D possibly corresponds to TRBD1 (5 bases). Trimming removed 5 bases from V and 11 bases from J, with 13 bases in between. Looked up from germline, CDR1 is SGHTA and CDR2 is FQGNSA. This CDR3 contains 12 residues. The CDR3 protein is CASSNLGAAIYF. The CDR3 DNA sequence: TGTGCCAGCAGCAACTTAGGGGCAGCCATATATTTT.

The V and J genes are TRBV4-3 and TRBJ2-6; D is unclear. The CDR3 consists of 18 residues. Per germline, CDR1 LGHNA and CDR2 YSLEER. V shed 4 bases and J shed 0 bases, with 16 bases lying between them. The CDR3 DNA follows: TGCGCCAGCAGCCTTCGGACGCTGGGTGGCTCTGGGGCCAACGTCCTGACTTTC. It translates to CASSLRTLGGSGANVLTF.

This clonotype came up many times. The V and J genes are TRBV29-1 and TRBJ1-1; D is ambiguous. Per the germline V gene, CDR1 is SQVTM and CDR2 is ANQGSEA. Trimming left V 4 bases short and J 1 base short, with 22 bases between. This CDR3 spans 17 amino acids. The CDR3 protein is CSVAPQSGLVKNTEAFF. The CDR3 DNA follows: TGCAGCGTTGCTCCGCAGTCCGGGTTGGTAAAGAACACTGAAGCTTTCTTT.

This chain joins TRBV7-3 and TRBJ2-7; maybe TRBD1 (6 bases). Looked up from germline, CDR1 is SGHTA and CDR2 is FQGTGA. The CDR3 sequence is 13 residues long. V dropped 5 bases and J dropped 7 bases, with 15 bases sitting between them. The CDR3 protein is CASSRTQGSEQYF. The CDR3 DNA follows: TGTGCCAGCAGCCGAACGCAGGGGTCAGAGCAGTACTTC.

At least ten counts were recorded for this clonotype. The chain joins TRBV6-5 to TRBJ2-7, with 9 positions matching TRBD2. J lost 2 bases, V lost 0 bases, and 8 bases had no gene match. From germline, CDR1 is MNHEY and CDR2 SVGAGI. This CDR3 is 17 amino acids long. The CDR3 region has the DNA TGTGCCAGCAGTTACTCGAGGGGGGCTAGCGGGACCTACGAGCAGTACTTC. Translating it yields CASSYSRGASGTYEQYF.

This clonotype was detected many times. This chain links TRBV2 with TRBJ2-7; unclear D gene. Germline loops: CDR1 SNHLY, CDR2 FYNNEI. Trimming pared 7 bases from V and 2 bases from J, leaving 12 bases between. This CDR3 is 13 amino acids long. The CDR3 reads CASKGPGTYEQYF. For the CDR3, the DNA is TGTGCCAGCAAGGGCCCAGGCACCTACGAGCAGTACTTC.

Ten or more counts support this clonotype. The rearrangement joins TRBV2 to TRBJ2-7, with D maybe TRBD2 (5 bases). Germline CDR1 is SNHLY and CDR2 is FYNNEI. Trimming took off 1 base at V and 6 bases at J, with 7 bases between the two ends. The CDR3 covers 12 residues. The CDR3: CASSEDEGEQYF. The DNA for the CDR3 is TGTGCCAGCAGTGAAGACGAGGGCGAGCAGTACTTC.